This TCR beta chain was sequenced for a study of neurological immune-mediated disorders. General study findings and limits: There was no clinical or MRI feature that showed an association with the multiple sclerosis repertoire cluster.

Synthesis of cDNA was carried out by template-switch 5'RACE. The reaction used 10-nucleotide random UMIs. TCRdb ran MiXCR on the 5' RACE reads and lists one entry per CDR3 protein. This table holds 55,000 to 75,000 distinct CDR3 sequences, roughly 2.5% found once. This clonotype was counted ten times or more. Antigen unknown. The sequence was obtained from a middle-aged man with multiple sclerosis. Material: PBMCs.

The CDR3 loop reads CASSLRVVAEQFF. The CDR3 nucleotides read TGTGCCAGCAGCCTCAGGGTGGTGGCTGAGCAGTTCTTC. The chain is built from TRBV12-3 or TRBV12-4 and TRBJ2-1, with D perhaps matching TRBD1 (5 bases). The germline V and J ends were trimmed by 6 bases and 9 bases, with 15 bases remaining between them. This CDR3 comprises 13 residues.